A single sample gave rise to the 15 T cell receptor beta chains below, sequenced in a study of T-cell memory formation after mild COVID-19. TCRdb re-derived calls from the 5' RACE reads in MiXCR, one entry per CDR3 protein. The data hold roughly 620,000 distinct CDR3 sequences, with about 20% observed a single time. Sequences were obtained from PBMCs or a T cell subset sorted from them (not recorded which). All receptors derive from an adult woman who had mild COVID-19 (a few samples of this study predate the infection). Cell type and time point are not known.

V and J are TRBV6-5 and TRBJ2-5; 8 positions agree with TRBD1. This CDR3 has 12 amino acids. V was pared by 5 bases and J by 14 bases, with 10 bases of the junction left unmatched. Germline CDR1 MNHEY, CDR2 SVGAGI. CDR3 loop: CASSPGLGQVYF. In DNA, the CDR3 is TGTGCCAGCAGTCCTGGGCTGGGACAGGTCTACTTC.

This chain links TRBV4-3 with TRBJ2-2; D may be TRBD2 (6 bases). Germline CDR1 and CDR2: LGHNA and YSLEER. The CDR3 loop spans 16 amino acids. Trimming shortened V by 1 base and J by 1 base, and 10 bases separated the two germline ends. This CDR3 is CASSQVPGVNTGELFF. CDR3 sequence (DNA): TGCGCCAGCAGCCAAGTACCGGGAGTGAACACCGGGGAGCTGTTTTTT.

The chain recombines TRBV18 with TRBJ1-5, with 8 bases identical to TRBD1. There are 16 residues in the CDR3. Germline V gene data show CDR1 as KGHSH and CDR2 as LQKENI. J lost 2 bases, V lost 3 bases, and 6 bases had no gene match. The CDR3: CASSPGRGPGNQPQHF. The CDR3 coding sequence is TGTGCCAGCTCACCCGGCAGGGGGCCCGGCAATCAGCCCCAGCATTTT.

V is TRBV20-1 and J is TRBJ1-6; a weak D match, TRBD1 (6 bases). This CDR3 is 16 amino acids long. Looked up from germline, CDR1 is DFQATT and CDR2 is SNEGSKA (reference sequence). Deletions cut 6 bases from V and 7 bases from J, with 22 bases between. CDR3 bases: TGCAGTGCGTCACCCCTAGGGGGGCTTAGCAATTCACCCCTCCACTTT. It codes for CSASPLGGLSNSPLHF.

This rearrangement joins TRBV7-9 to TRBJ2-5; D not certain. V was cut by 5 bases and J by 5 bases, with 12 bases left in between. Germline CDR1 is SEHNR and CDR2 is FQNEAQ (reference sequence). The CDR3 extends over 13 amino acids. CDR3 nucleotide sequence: TGTGCCAGCAGCCTGGACCTGGAGGAGACCCAGTACTTC. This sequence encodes CASSLDLEETQYF.

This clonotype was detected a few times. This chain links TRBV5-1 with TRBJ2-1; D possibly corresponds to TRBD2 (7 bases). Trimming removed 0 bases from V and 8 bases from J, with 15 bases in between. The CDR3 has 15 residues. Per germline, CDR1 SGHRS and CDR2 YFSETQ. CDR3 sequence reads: CASSLDGGALYEQFF. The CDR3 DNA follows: TGCGCCAGCAGCTTGGATGGGGGGGCATTGTATGAGCAGTTCTTC.

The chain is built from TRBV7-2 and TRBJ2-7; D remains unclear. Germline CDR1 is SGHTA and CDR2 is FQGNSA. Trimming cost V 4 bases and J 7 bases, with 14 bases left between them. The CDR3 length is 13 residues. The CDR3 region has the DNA TGTGCCAGCAGCTCCCACCTCCGGATAGAGCAGTACTTC. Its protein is CASSSHLRIEQYF.

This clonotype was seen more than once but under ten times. CDR3: CASSLAQRHEQYF. CDR3 in DNA: TGTGCCAGCAGCTTAGCGCAACGACACGAGCAGTACTTC. The chain has TRBV7-9 and TRBJ2-7; D gene uncertain. V was clipped by 0 bases and J by 5 bases, with 8 bases between them. Germline V CDR1 and CDR2: SEHNR, FQNEAQ (reference sequence). The CDR3 has 13 amino acids.

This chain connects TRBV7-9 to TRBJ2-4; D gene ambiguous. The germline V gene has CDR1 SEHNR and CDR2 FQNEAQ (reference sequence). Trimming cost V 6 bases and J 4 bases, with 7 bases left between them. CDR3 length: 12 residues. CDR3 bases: TGTGCCAGCAGTAACCAGAAAAACATTCAGTACTTC. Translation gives CASSNQKNIQYF.

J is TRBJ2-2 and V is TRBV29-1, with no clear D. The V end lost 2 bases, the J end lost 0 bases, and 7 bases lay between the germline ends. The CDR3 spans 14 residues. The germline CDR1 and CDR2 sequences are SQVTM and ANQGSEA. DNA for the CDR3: TGCAGCGTTGAAATCATATCGAACACCGGGGAGCTGTTTTTT. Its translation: CSVEIISNTGELFF.

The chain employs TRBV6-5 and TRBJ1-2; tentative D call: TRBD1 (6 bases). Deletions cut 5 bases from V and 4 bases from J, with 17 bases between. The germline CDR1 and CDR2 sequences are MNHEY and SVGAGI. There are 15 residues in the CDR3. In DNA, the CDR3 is TGTGCCAGCAGTCGGCCTCGGACAGACCGCTATGGCTACACCTTC. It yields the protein CASSRPRTDRYGYTF.

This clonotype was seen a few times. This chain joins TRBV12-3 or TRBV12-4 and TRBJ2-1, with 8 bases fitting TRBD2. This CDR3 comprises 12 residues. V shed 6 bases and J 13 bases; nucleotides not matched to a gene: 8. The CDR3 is CASRTLAGRQFF. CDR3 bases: TGTGCCAGCAGAACATTAGCGGGAAGACAGTTCTTC.

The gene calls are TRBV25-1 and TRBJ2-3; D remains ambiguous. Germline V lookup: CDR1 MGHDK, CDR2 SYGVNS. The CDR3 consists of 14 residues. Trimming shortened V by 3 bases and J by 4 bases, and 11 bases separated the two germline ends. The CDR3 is CASSESRPADTQYF. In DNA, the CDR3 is TGTGCCAGCAGTGAGTCGAGACCGGCAGATACGCAGTATTTT.

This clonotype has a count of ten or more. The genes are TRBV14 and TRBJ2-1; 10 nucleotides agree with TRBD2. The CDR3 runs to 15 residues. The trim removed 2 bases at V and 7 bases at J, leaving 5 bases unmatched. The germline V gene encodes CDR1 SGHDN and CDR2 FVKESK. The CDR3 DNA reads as TGTGCCAGCAGCCAACTAGCGGGAGTTTCAAATGAGCAGTTCTTC. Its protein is CASSQLAGVSNEQFF. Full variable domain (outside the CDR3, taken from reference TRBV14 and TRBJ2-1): EAGVTQFPSHSVIEKGQTVTLRCDPISGHDNLYWYRRVMGKEIKFLLHFVKESKQDESGMPNNRFLAERTGGTYSTLKVQPAELEDSGVYFCASSQLAGVSNEQFFGPGTRLTVL.

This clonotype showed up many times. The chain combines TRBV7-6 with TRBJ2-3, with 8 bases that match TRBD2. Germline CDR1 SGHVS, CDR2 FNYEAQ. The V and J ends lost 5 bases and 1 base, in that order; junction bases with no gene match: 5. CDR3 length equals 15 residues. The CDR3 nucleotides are TGTGCCAGCAGCACCCTAGCGGGTGGCACAGATACGCAGTATTTT. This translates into CASSTLAGGTDTQYF.